The clone carrying this T cell receptor (beta chain) was seen a few times. Its cognate antigen is unknown. For the second PCR, which ran for roughly 7 to 11 cycles, a sample-barcoded 5' primer and a J-beta primer mix were used. One entry per CDR3 protein, called by TCRdb with MiXCR from the 5' RACE reads. The sample consists of about a million distinct CDR3 sequences, 51% of them appearing once. These data originate in a study of blood T cells in healthy people across ages. Samples each yielded at least 6 micrograms of total RNA. Germline CDR1 and CDR2: SNHLY and FYNNEI. The CDR3 has 15 residues. Trimming pared 3 bases from V and 5 bases from J, leaving 13 bases between. Study results and caveats: Researchers report that TCR beta diversity correlated strongly with naive T cell percentage. Conclusively comparing naive with antigen-experienced cells was impossible with unsorted PBMCs. In long-lived donors, naive CD4+ cell counts and diversity exceeded those of aged donors.

V gene TRBV2 combines with J gene TRBJ1-4, with D tentatively TRBD1 (5 bases). The TCR originated in a woman in her sixties in good health. The sequenced sample consisted of blood. The CDR3 bases are TGTGCCAGCAGTGATTCGGCAGGGAGGAATGAAAAACTGTTTTTT. As protein: CASSDSAGRNEKLFF.